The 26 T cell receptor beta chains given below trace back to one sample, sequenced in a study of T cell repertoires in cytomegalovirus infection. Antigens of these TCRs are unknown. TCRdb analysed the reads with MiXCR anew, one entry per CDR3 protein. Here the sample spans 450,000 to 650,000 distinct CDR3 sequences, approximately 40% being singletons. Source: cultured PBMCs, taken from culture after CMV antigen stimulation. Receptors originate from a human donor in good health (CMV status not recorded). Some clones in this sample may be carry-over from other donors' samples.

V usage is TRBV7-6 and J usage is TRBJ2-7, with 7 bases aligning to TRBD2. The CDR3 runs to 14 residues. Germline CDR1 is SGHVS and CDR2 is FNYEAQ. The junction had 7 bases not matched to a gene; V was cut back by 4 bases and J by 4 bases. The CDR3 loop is CASSSRTRDYEQYF. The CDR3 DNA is TGTGCCAGCAGCTCCCGGACTAGAGATTACGAGCAGTACTTC.

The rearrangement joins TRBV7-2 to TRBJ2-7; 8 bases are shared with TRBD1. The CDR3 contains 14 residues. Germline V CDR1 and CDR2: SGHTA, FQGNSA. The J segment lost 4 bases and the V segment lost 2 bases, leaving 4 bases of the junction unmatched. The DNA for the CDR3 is TGTGCCAGCAGCTTAATCGGACAGGGATACGAGCAGTACTTC. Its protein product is CASSLIGQGYEQYF.

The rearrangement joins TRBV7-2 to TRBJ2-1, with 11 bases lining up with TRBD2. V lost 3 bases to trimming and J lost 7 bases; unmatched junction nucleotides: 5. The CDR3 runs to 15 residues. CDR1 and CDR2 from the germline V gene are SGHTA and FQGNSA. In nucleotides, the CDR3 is TGTGCCAGCAGCTTCATAGCGGGAGGGGGGAATGAGCAGTTCTTC. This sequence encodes CASSFIAGGGNEQFF.

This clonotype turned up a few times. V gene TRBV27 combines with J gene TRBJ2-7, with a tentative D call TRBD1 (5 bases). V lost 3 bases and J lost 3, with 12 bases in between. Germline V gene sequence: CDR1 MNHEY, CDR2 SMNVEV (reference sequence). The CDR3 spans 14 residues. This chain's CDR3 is CASSFRGSFYEQYF. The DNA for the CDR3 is TGTGCCAGCAGTTTTAGGGGCAGTTTCTACGAGCAGTACTTC.

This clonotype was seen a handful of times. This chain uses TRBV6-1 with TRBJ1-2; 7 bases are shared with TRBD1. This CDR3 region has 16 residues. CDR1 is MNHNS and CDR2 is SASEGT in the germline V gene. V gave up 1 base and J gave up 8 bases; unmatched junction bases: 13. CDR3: CASSEVPGTARGGYTF. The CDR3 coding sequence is TGTGCCAGCAGTGAAGTTCCCGGGACAGCAAGGGGAGGCTACACCTTC.

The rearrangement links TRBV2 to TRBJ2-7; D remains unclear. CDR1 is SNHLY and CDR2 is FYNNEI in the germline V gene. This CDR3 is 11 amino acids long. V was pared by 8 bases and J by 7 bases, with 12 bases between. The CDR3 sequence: CASAATAEQYF. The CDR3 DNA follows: TGTGCCAGCGCCGCTACAGCTGAGCAGTACTTC.

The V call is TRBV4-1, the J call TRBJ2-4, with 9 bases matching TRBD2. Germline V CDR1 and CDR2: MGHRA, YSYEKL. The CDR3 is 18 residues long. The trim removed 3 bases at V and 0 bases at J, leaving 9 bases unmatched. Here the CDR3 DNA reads TGCGCCAGCAGCCAGCCAGTCGGGACTAGCCTAGCCAAAAACATTCAGTACTTC. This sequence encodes CASSQPVGTSLAKNIQYF.

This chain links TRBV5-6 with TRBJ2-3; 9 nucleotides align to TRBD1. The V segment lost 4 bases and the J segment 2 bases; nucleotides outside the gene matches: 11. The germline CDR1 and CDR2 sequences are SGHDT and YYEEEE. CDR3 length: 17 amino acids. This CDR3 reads CASSPRFGTGITDTQYF. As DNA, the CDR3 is TGTGCCAGCAGCCCCCGTTTTGGGACAGGGATCACAGATACGCAGTATTTT.

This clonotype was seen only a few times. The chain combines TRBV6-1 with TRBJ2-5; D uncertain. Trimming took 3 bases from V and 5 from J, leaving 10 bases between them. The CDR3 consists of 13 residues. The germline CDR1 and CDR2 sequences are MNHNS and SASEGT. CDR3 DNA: TGTGCCAGCAGTGAGTTCGCGGCGGAGACCCAGTACTTC. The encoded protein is CASSEFAAETQYF.

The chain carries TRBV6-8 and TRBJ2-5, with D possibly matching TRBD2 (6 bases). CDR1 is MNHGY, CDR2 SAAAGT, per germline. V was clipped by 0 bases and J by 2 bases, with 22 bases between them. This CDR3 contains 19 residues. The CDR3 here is CASSYSHPRYLAQQETQYF. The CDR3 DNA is TGTGCCAGCAGTTACTCGCATCCAAGATACCTAGCGCAGCAAGAGACCCAGTACTTC.

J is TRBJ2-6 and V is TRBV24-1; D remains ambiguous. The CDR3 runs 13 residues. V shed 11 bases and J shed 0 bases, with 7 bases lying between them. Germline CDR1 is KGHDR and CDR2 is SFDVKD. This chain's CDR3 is CAIQSSGANVLTF. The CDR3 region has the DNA TGTGCCATCCAGAGCTCTGGGGCCAACGTCCTGACTTTC.

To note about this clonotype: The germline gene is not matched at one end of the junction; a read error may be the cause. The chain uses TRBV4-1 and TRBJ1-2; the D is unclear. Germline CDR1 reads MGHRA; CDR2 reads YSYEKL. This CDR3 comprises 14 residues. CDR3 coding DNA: TGTGCCAGCTCCCTCGCCAGGATGAACTATGACTACACCTTC. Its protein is CASSLARMNYDYTF.

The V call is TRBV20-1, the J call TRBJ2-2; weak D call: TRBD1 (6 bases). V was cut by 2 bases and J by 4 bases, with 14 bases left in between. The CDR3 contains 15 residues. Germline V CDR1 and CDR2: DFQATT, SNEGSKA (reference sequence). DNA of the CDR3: TGCAGTGCTAGACAAACTACAGGGTTCACCGGGGAGCTGTTTTTT. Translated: CSARQTTGFTGELFF.

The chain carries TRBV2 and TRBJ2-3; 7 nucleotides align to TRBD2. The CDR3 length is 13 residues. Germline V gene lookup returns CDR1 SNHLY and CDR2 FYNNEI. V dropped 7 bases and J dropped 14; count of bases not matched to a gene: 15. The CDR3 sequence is CASIKITGGAWYF. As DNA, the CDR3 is TGTGCCAGCATTAAAATTACGGGAGGAGCTTGGTATTTT.

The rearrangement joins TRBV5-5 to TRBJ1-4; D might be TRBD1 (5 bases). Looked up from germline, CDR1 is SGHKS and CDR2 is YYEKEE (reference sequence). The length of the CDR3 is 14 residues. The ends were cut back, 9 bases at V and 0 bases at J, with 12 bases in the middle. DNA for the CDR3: TGTGCCACCAGTCAGGGCGCAACTAATGAAAAACTGTTTTTT. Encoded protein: CATSQGATNEKLFF.

The CDR3 here is CAIIICDTEAFF. The CDR3 DNA is TGTGCCATCATTATCTGTGACACTGAAGCTTTCTTT. The chain employs TRBV10-3 and TRBJ1-1; D call uncertain. Trimming left V 7 bases short and J 3 bases short, with 9 bases between. The CDR3 consists of 12 residues. Germline-derived CDR1 and CDR2 are ENHRY and SYGVKD.

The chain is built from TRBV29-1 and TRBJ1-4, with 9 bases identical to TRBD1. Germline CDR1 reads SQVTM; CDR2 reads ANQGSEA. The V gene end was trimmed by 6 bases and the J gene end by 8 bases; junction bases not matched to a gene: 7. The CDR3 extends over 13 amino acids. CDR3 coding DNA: TGCAGCGTGGAGGGACAGGGTGGCGAAAAACTGTTTTTT. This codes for CSVEGQGGEKLFF.

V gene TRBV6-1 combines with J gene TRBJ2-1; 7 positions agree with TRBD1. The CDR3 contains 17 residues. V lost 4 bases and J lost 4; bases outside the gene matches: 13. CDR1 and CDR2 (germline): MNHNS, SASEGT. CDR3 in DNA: TGTGCCAGCAGTGGGCCCACGGACAGGCGCGGTTACAATGAGCAGTTCTTC. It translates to CASSGPTDRRGYNEQFF.

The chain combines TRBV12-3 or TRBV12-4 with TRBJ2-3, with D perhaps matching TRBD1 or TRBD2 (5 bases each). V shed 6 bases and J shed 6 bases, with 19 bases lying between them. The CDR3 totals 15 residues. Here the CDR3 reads CASSPLFGAGDTQYF. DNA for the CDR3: TGTGCCAGCAGCCCACTGTTCGGGGCGGGTGATACGCAGTATTTT.

The CDR3 DNA is TGTGCCAGCAGCCCCGGGACCCGCCTGGGGGAGCAGTACTTC. Translated, it gives CASSPGTRLGEQYF. The rearrangement links TRBV7-2 to TRBJ2-7; D could derive from TRBD1 or TRBD2 (5 bases each). Trimming left V 5 bases short and J 7 bases short, with 18 bases between. In germline, CDR1 is SGHTA, CDR2 FQGNSA. CDR3 length: 14 residues.

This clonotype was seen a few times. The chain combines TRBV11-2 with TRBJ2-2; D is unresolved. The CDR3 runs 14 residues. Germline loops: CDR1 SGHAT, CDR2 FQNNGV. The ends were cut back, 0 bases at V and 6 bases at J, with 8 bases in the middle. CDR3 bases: TGTGCCAGCAGCTTAGATTGGATCGCCGGGGAGCTGTTTTTT. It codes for CASSLDWIAGELFF.

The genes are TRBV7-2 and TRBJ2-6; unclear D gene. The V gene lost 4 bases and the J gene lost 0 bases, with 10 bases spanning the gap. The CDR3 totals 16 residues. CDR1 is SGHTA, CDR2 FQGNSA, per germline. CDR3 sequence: CASSSPPGSGANVLTF. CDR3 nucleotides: TGTGCCAGCAGCTCCCCACCGGGCTCTGGGGCCAACGTCCTGACTTTC.

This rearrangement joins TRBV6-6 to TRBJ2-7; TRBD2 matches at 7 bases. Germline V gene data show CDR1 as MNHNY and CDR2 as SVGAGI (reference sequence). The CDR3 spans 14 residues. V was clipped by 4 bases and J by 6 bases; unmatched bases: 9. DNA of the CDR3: TGTGCCAGCAGTTTGGGGGGGACCCCAAGCGAGCAGTACTTC. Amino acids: CASSLGGTPSEQYF.

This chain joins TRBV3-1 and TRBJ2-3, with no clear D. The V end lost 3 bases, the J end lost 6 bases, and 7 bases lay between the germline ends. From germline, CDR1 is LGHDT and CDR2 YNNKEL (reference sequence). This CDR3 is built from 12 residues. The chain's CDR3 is CASSHPGDTQYF. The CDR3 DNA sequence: TGTGCCAGCAGCCATCCCGGGGATACGCAGTATTTT.

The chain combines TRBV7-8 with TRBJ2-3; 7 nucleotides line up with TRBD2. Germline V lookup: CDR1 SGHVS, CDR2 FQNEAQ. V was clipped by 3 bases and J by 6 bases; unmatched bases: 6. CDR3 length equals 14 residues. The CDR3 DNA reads TGTGCCAGCAGCTTTTTGCGGGGGTTGGATACGCAGTATTTT. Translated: CASSFLRGLDTQYF. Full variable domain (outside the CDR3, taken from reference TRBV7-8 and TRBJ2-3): GAGVSQSPRYKVAKRGQDVALRCDPISGHVSLFWYQQALGQGPEFLTYFQNEAQLDKSGLPSDRFFAERPEGSVSTLKIQRTQQEDSAVYLCASSFLRGLDTQYFGPGTRLTVL.

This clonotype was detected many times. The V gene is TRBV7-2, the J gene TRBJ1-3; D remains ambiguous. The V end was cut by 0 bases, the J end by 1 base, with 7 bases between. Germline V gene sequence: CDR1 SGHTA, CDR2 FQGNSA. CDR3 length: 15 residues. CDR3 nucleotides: TGTGCCAGCAGCTTAGCTGCGTTTTCTGGAAACACCATATATTTT. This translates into CASSLAAFSGNTIYF.